This entry concerns a single T cell receptor (beta chain). The antigen is unknown. This specimen comes from a study of neoadjuvant anti-PD-1 for oral cavity cancer. Study at large: Patients without progression received a fourth nivolumab dose around day 43, then surgical resection on days 50-56. Study observations and caveats: Higher pretreatment Treg/Th17 ratios tracked higher pretreatment blood clonality.

V was pared by 3 bases and J by 1 base, with 5 bases between. Germline V CDR1 and CDR2: SGDLS, YYNGEE. The CDR3 runs 13 residues. Blood libraries mostly used roughly 500 ng genomic DNA, six replicates each. Sequencing used immunoSEQ multiplex PCR; TCRdb keeps in-frame clones, though not all of them. The repertoire has 16,000 or so clones, less than 80% of them found once; the top ten carry roughly 2.6%. This clonotype was sampled from a person aged 35-79 years with oral cavity squamous cell carcinoma. This rearrangement joins TRBV9 to TRBJ1-3; no definite D call. This specimen was PBMCs, taken before nivolumab (anti-PD-1) treatment. CDR3 sequence (DNA): TGTGCCAGCAGCGCGACATCTGGAAACACCATATATTTT. This gives the protein CASSATSGNTIYF.